The rows below give T cell receptor beta chains drawn from one sample of a study of blood T cells in healthy people across ages. TCRdb ran MiXCR on the 5' RACE reads and lists one entry per CDR3 protein. Altogether about 580,000 distinct CDR3 sequences are present, more than 45% being singletons, with the ten largest covering 20% to 25%. Material for sequencing was blood. The receptors come from a man older than 75 in good health. Each CDR3 is given with its conserved first and last residue. Each record gives: V gene, J gene, D gene, clone size, CDR3 protein, CDR3 DNA. The D gene is left open where the match is weak. Not all rows give a size; the values are once, few, many and, for expanded clones, a class.

>TRBV6-1|TRBJ2-4|-|few
CASSLGSKNIQYF
TGTGCCAGCAGCCTGGGAAGTAAAAACATTCAGTACTTC
>TRBV6-5|TRBJ2-5|-|-
CASSYGNSFQETQYF
TGTGCCAGCAGTTACGGAAACAGTTTCCAAGAGACCCAGTACTTC
>TRBV9|TRBJ2-3|-|-
CASSVFARANTQYF
TGTGCCAGCAGCGTATTCGCTAGGGCAAATACGCAGTATTTT
>TRBV9|TRBJ2-7|-|-
CASSVAPSYEQYF
TGTGCCAGCAGCGTAGCTCCCAGCTACGAGCAGTACTTC
>TRBV10-1|TRBJ2-5|TRBD2|-
CASSDVAGVGETQYF
TGCGCCAGCAGTGATGTAGCGGGGGTCGGGGAGACCCAGTACTTC
>TRBV6-2/TRBV6-3|TRBJ2-5|-|-
CASSYMRGYQETQYF
TGTGCCAGCAGTTACATGAGGGGCTACCAAGAGACCCAGTACTTC
>TRBV27|TRBJ2-1|-|-
CASSPRGLHEQFF
TGTGCCAGCAGTCCCCGGGGGCTGCATGAGCAGTTCTTC
>TRBV27|TRBJ2-7|TRBD2|-
CASSSRGSSGTYEQYF
TGTGCCAGCAGTTCAAGAGGGTCTAGCGGGACCTACGAGCAGTACTTC
>TRBV2|TRBJ1-2|-|once
CASTPGPVSYGYTF
TGTGCCAGCACCCCGGGGCCCGTATCCTATGGCTACACCTTC
>TRBV20-1|TRBJ2-5|-|-
CSAERLVGGSLKTQYF
TGCAGTGCTGAAAGACTAGTTGGCGGGTCACTGAAGACCCAGTACTTC